Sequencing of this T cell receptor (beta chain) was carried out in a study of yellow fever vaccine responses in identical twins. Findings and caveats of the study: In identical twins, vaccine T cell responses appeared partly shared and partly individual.

This clonotype was seen only once. What it binds is not known. CDR1 is SQVTM and CDR2 is ANQGSEA in the germline V gene. The CDR3 is 13 amino acids. V shed 3 bases and J 10 bases; nucleotides not matched to a gene: 8. Using its own MiXCR run on the RT-PCR reads, TCRdb lists one record per CDR3 protein. The sample records thousands of distinct CDR3 sequences, around four fifths being singletons. This chain joins TRBV29-1 and TRBJ2-3, with 9 positions matching TRBD2. This material consisted of T cells from blood (PBMCs), unsorted or a sorted subset (not recorded which), taken before or after yellow fever vaccination (not recorded which). The receptor's source is a woman under 30 who received the yellow fever vaccine. The CDR3 sequence: CSVDRAGGVPQYF. DNA for the CDR3: TGCAGCGTTGACCGCGCGGGAGGGGTCCCGCAGTATTTT.